The 16 T cell receptor beta chains reported below all come from one sample, sequenced in a study of T cells after yellow fever vaccination. TCRdb reanalysed the 5' RACE reads using MiXCR and keeps one entry per CDR3 protein. The sample carries around 300,000 distinct CDR3 sequences, approximately 4% recorded once. Sample: PBMCs, taken 15 days after the yellow fever booster vaccination. These receptors originate from a man aged 18 to 29 who received the YFV17D yellow fever vaccine.

The rearrangement uses TRBV19 and TRBJ1-5; the D is unclear. Germline V gene sequence: CDR1 LNHDA, CDR2 SQIVND (reference sequence). The CDR3 sequence is 15 residues long. Trimming shortened V by 7 bases and J by 4 bases, and 17 bases separated the two germline ends. The CDR3, as DNA: TGTGCCAGTAACGACCATTCGGGTATGAATCAGCCCCAGCATTTT. Amino acid sequence: CASNDHSGMNQPQHF.

This clonotype was recorded at least ten times. The rearrangement links TRBV20-1 to TRBJ2-6; D call uncertain. Between the trimmed V and J ends, which lost 3 bases and 0 bases, there was a span of 9 bases. In germline, CDR1 is DFQATT, CDR2 SNEGSKA (reference sequence). This CDR3 is 15 amino acids long. The CDR3 loop reads CSASPIVSGANVLTF. The CDR3 DNA is TGCAGTGCTAGCCCCATCGTCTCTGGGGCCAACGTCCTGACTTTC.

V usage is TRBV25-1 and J usage is TRBJ2-5; possibly TRBD1 or TRBD2 for D (5 bases each). The CDR3 is made up of 16 amino acids. Trimming took off 3 bases at V and 5 bases at J, with 19 bases between the two ends. From germline, CDR1 is MGHDK and CDR2 SYGVNS. The CDR3 is CASSDPGTTLKETQYF. DNA of the CDR3: TGTGCCAGCAGTGACCCCGGGACGACATTGAAGGAGACCCAGTACTTC.

As regards this clonotype: Mismatch with germline at one junction end may stem from a read error. The chain links TRBV6-6 to TRBJ2-6; D perhaps matches TRBD1 (5 bases). From germline, CDR1 is MNHNY and CDR2 SVGAGI (reference sequence). This CDR3 spans 20 amino acids. This CDR3 is CASSYLPVLKRFSGAKVLTF. CDR3 DNA: TGTGCCAGCAGTTACCTCCCGGTCCTTAAGAGATTCTCTGGGGCCAAGGTCCTGACTTTC.

The rearrangement joins TRBV19 to TRBJ2-7; D is possibly TRBD1 (5 bases). The CDR3 runs to 15 residues. In germline, CDR1 is LNHDA, CDR2 SQIVND (reference sequence). With 5 bases removed from V and 2 bases from J, the gap between germline ends came to 16 bases. This CDR3 is CASSWGREFTYEQYF. The CDR3 region has the DNA TGTGCCAGTAGTTGGGGCAGGGAATTCACCTACGAGCAGTACTTC.

In this sample, this clonotype turned up many times. The chain combines TRBV11-2 with TRBJ2-3; D is unclear. There are 16 residues in the CDR3. The V end lost 1 base, the J end lost 6 bases, and 17 bases lay between the germline ends. Germline CDR1 is SGHAT and CDR2 is FQNNGV. The CDR3 DNA reads TGTGCCAGCAGCTTAGCTTGGCAGGCGATTCCGGATACGCAGTATTTT. Amino acids: CASSLAWQAIPDTQYF.

This clonotype has at least ten counts. V usage is TRBV20-1 and J usage is TRBJ1-2, with a weak D call TRBD1 (5 bases). Between the trimmed V and J ends, which lost 3 bases and 6 bases, there was a span of 14 bases. Germline values: CDR1 DFQATT, CDR2 SNEGSKA (reference sequence). The CDR3 loop spans 13 amino acids. CDR3 sequence: CSASDSPVHGYTF. CDR3 bases: TGCAGTGCTAGTGACAGTCCCGTACATGGCTACACCTTC.

This clonotype has at least ten counts. The chain joins TRBV7-3 to TRBJ2-1; 7 nucleotides agree with TRBD2. The CDR3 covers 15 residues. V lost 3 bases, J lost 7 bases, and 9 bases stayed unmatched. CDR1 is SGHTA, CDR2 FQGTGA, per germline. This chain's CDR3 is CASSFDSAGVNEQFF. The CDR3 DNA is TGTGCCAGCAGCTTCGACTCGGCGGGGGTGAATGAGCAGTTCTTC.

In its sample, this clonotype was seen many times. The chain uses TRBV29-1 and TRBJ2-5; D unresolved. Germline loops: CDR1 SQVTM, CDR2 ANQGSEA. With 3 bases removed from V and 2 bases from J, the gap between germline ends came to 7 bases. The CDR3 loop spans 12 amino acids. The CDR3 protein is CSVDVRQETQYF. The DNA for the CDR3 is TGCAGCGTTGACGTCCGTCAAGAGACCCAGTACTTC.

This clonotype was recorded a few times. The V gene is TRBV5-1, the J gene TRBJ2-6; a possible D gene is TRBD1 (6 bases). V was pared by 4 bases and J by 1 base, with 12 bases between. The germline CDR1 and CDR2 sequences are SGHRS and YFSETQ. The length of the CDR3 is 16 residues. The CDR3 nucleotides read TGCGCCAGCAGCGAATTACAGGGTTCTGGGGCCAACGTCCTGACTTTC. Protein product: CASSELQGSGANVLTF. The variable domain in full, completed from reference TRBV5-1 and TRBJ2-6, reads KAGVTQTPRYLIKTRGQQVTLSCSPISGHRSVSWYQQTPGQGLQFLFEYFSETQRNKGNFPGRFSGRQFSNSRSEMNVSTLELGDSALYLCASSELQGSGANVLTFGAGSRLTVL.

This clonotype was observed at least ten times. The V and J genes are TRBV5-5 and TRBJ1-4; D is unclear. Germline V gene data show CDR1 as SGHKS and CDR2 as YYEKEE (reference sequence). The CDR3 runs 13 residues. Trimming cost V 0 bases and J 5 bases, with 5 bases left between them. The CDR3 coding sequence is TGTGCCAGCAGCTTGGGCTGGAATGAAAAACTGTTTTTT. Translation gives CASSLGWNEKLFF.

In this sample, this clonotype turned up many times. This sequence joins TRBV2 and TRBJ2-3; D possibly corresponds to TRBD2 (7 bases). The CDR3 covers 16 residues. CDR1 is SNHLY and CDR2 is FYNNEI in the germline V gene. Trimming pared 6 bases from V and 4 bases from J, leaving 20 bases between. The CDR3 sequence is CASRPFTGGPADTQYF. The CDR3 DNA reads as TGTGCCAGCAGACCCTTTACGGGGGGCCCCGCAGATACGCAGTATTTT.

This clonotype came up many times. This chain links TRBV6-5 with TRBJ2-5, with D perhaps TRBD1 (6 bases). Deletions cut 5 bases from V and 5 bases from J, with 21 bases between. This CDR3 has 16 amino acids. Germline V gene data show CDR1 as MNHEY and CDR2 as SVGAGI. CDR3 in DNA: TGTGCCAGCAGTGCAACAAACAGGGAAGGTCCCGAGACCCAGTACTTC. It specifies CASSATNREGPETQYF.

This clonotype was counted ten times or more. The V gene is TRBV30, the J gene TRBJ1-2; 10 bases are a match to TRBD1. Germline values: CDR1 GTSNPN, CDR2 SVGIG (reference sequence). The CDR3 runs to 14 residues. The J segment lost 5 bases and the V segment lost 5 bases, leaving 8 bases of the junction unmatched. The CDR3: CAWGRDRGGYGYTF. The DNA of the CDR3 is TGTGCCTGGGGCCGGGACAGGGGAGGTTATGGCTACACCTTC.

In its sample, this clonotype was seen a few times. The J gene is TRBJ2-7, the V gene TRBV3-1, with D possibly TRBD1 on 6 matching bases. Germline V gene sequence: CDR1 LGHDT, CDR2 YNNKEL (reference sequence). The CDR3 sequence is 14 residues long. V shed 0 bases and J shed 5 bases, with 11 bases lying between them. CDR3 sequence reads: CASSQERGWDEQYF. The CDR3 DNA is TGTGCCAGCAGCCAAGAAAGGGGGTGGGACGAGCAGTACTTC.

This clonotype was detected ten times or more. V usage is TRBV11-2 and J usage is TRBJ2-5; D may be TRBD2 (5 bases). Trimming pared 7 bases from V and 5 bases from J, leaving 17 bases between. Germline lookup yields CDR1 SGHAT and CDR2 FQNNGV. CDR3 length equals 14 residues. The CDR3 DNA sequence: TGTGCCAGCACCGACCTACGGGGTTGGGAGACCCAGTACTTC. Its protein product is CASTDLRGWETQYF.